This is a list of T cell receptor beta chains from one sample in a study of OX40 agonist ivuxolimab in advanced cancers. Assay: immunoSEQ multiplex PCR; the TCRdb copy retains only in-frame clones and omits some. The repertoire holds 30,000 to 40,000 clones, with less than 90% as singletons. Sequences were derived from CD4+ or CD8+ T cells sorted from blood, sampled in a trial of the OX40 agonist ivuxolimab. The receptors were gathered from an adult with an advanced solid tumor such as melanoma, head and neck, liver or kidney cancer. CDR3s leave out the opening cysteine and the closing phenylalanine or tryptophan.

TRBV19,ASSMGQSGNTIY
TRBV2,ASRDRGRTSGGYT
TRBV28,ASSRGAGDEKLF
TRBV11-2,ASSPRTGGGYT
TRBV5-1,ASRIAESPYEQY
TRBV6-5,ASSRTWQGANEQF
TRBV18,ASSPGRALTDTQY
TRBV28,ASTDPGTVGTQY
TRBV15,ATGGAMGATQY
TRBV7-9,ASSLVSRDTQY
TRBV10-3,AISMGQGSTGELF
TRBV13,ASSWDRGTGELF
TRBV6-1,ASSEGEGGVAQH
TRBV4-1,ASSQDGQGSYGYT
TRBV6-6,ASGGDNSYEQY
TRBV5-5,ASSLLVNQETQY
TRBV9,ASSAMDRADTQY
TRBV27,ASSPLSPGQGKILTGYT
TRBV19,ASSTVRDSYGYT
TRBV5-4,ASSLGLGSDTQY
TRBV7-9,ASSLAYGEGETQY
TRBV5-1,ASRSSGAGGFNEQF
TRBV19,ASSIDPIDVFMTSGGPYNEQF
TRBV28,ASKALGVKPEAF
TRBV18,ASSPLLVPGQSTDTQY
TRBV6-1,ASTDRGAYEQY
TRBV7-3,ASSLRVGGGTTGELF
TRBV10-3,AIRPGLAGGSYNEQF
TRBV7-2,ASSLVFGGGYNEQF
TRBV5-4,ASSDVNTEAF
TRBV18,ASSPWTDLSGANVLT